One sample yielded the 8 T cell receptor beta chains listed below, sequenced in a study of shared clonotypes between healthy human individuals. Produced via immunoSEQ multiplex PCR; TCRdb's table is partial and in-frame only. The repertoire includes some 2.4 million clones, under 95% of them detected once, and 0.36% sits in the top ten. Sequenced sample: naive CD4+ T cells from PBMCs. Indicated subset: CD45RA+ positively selected. These receptors originate from a man in his late teens or twenties in good health. Some clones in this sample may be carry-over from other donors' samples.

The rearrangement uses TRBV29-1 and TRBJ1-1; D may be TRBD1 (6 bases). This CDR3 region has 14 residues. Germline CDR1 SQVTM, CDR2 ANQGSEA. V was trimmed by 7 bases and J by 1 base, leaving 16 bases between them. CDR3 coding DNA: TGCAGCGGTGGGGGGGGCAGGTCGAACACTGAAGCTTTCTTT. Encoded protein: CSGGGGRSNTEAFF.

V is TRBV5-1 and J is TRBJ2-7, with TRBD1 matching over 9 bases. The CDR3 consists of 15 residues. The V and J ends lost 0 bases and 6 bases, in that order; junction bases with no gene match: 7. CDR1 SGHRS and CDR2 YFSETQ come from the germline V gene. CDR3 region: CASSLEGTGRSEQYF. The CDR3 nucleotides read TGCGCCAGCAGCTTGGAAGGGACAGGGCGGTCCGAGCAGTACTTC. Using reference TRBV5-1 and TRBJ2-7 for the parts outside the CDR3, the full variable domain is KAGVTQTPRYLIKTRGQQVTLSCSPISGHRSVSWYQQTPGQGLQFLFEYFSETQRNKGNFPGRFSGRQFSNSRSEMNVSTLELGDSALYLCASSLEGTGRSEQYFGPGTRLTVT.

The V and J genes are TRBV7-3 and TRBJ1-6; 8 bases are shared with TRBD1. Germline V gives CDR1 SGHTA, CDR2 FQGTGA. V lost 5 bases to trimming and J lost 6 bases; unmatched junction nucleotides: 6. This CDR3 comprises 15 residues. CDR3: CASSGTGELNSPLHF. In DNA, the CDR3 is TGTGCCAGCAGCGGGACAGGAGAGCTTAATTCACCCCTCCACTTT.

V gene TRBV7-2 combines with J gene TRBJ2-1, with D unclear. Germline CDR1 SGHTA, CDR2 FQGNSA. Deletions cut 0 bases from V and 5 bases from J, with 5 bases between. The CDR3 is 13 amino acids. The CDR3 bases are TGTGCCAGCAGCTTAGCACCAAACAATGAGCAGTTCTTC. Translated: CASSLAPNNEQFF.

V gene TRBV27 combines with J gene TRBJ2-3; 9 bases are shared with TRBD2. Germline V gene data show CDR1 as MNHEY and CDR2 as SMNVEV (reference sequence). V lost 7 bases and J lost 0; bases outside the gene matches: 11. The CDR3 extends over 17 amino acids. The CDR3 reads CASTGVAGVASTDTQYF. CDR3 DNA sequence: TGTGCCAGCACCGGGGTAGCGGGGGTGGCTAGCACAGATACGCAGTATTTT.

The rearrangement joins TRBV18 to TRBJ1-4; unclear D gene. V shed 2 bases and J shed 8 bases, with 9 bases lying between them. This CDR3 has 13 amino acids. Germline CDR1 reads KGHSH; CDR2 reads LQKENI. The CDR3 coding sequence is TGTGCCAGCTCACCAGGGATTAAGGAAAAACTGTTTTTT. It translates to CASSPGIKEKLFF.

The J gene is TRBJ2-1, the V gene TRBV5-4, with 10 bases matching TRBD2. This CDR3 has 16 residues. With 4 bases clipped from V and 4 bases from J, the junction kept 8 bases outside the gene matches. Germline values: CDR1 SGHNT, CDR2 YYREEE (reference sequence). Here the CDR3 DNA reads TGTGCCAGCAGCCTTTCAGGGACTAGCGTATACAATGAGCAGTTCTTC. This sequence encodes CASSLSGTSVYNEQFF.

The chain joins TRBV28 to TRBJ2-5; D not certain. Trimming took off 6 bases at V and 1 base at J, with 6 bases between the two ends. This CDR3 has 12 amino acids. Per the germline V gene, CDR1 is MDHEN and CDR2 is SYDVKM. Here the CDR3 DNA reads TGTGCCAGCAGATCGTTCCAAGAGACCCAGTACTTC. It translates to CASRSFQETQYF.